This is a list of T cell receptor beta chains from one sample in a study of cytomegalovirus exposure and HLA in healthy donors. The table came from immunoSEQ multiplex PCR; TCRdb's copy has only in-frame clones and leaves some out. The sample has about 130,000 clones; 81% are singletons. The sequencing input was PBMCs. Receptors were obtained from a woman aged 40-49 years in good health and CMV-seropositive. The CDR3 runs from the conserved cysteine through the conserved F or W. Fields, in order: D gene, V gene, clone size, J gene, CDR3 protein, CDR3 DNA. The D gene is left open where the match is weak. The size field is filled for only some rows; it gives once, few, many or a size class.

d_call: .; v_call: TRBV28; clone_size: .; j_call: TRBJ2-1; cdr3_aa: CASSSGTPLLGEQFF; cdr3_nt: TGTGCCAGCAGTTCTGGGACACCCCTACTGGGTGAGCAGTTCTTC
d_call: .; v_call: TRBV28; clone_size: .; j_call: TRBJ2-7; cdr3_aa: CASSFGQGYEQYF; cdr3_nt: TGTGCCAGCAGTTTTGGGCAGGGCTACGAGCAGTACTTC
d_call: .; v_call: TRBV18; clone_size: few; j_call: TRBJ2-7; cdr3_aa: CASSPPSRVDEQYF; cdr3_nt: TGTGCCAGCTCACCACCAAGCAGGGTCGACGAGCAGTACTTC
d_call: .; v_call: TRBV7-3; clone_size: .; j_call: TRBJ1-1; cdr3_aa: CASSIHRSAGTEAFF; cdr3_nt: TGTGCCAGCAGCATACACAGATCTGCGGGCACTGAAGCTTTCTTT
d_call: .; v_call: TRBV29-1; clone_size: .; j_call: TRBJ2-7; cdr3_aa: CSVGSEGWQYF; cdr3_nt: TGCAGCGTTGGATCTGAGGGATGGCAGTACTTC
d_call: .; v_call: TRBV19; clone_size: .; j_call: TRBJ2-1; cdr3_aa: CATRVIGNNEQFF; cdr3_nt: TGTGCTACGCGGGTAATCGGAAACAATGAGCAGTTCTTC
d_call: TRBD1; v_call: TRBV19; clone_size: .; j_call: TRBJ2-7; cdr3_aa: CASKPGQGHHEQYF; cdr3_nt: TGTGCCAGTAAGCCGGGACAGGGTCACCACGAGCAGTACTTC
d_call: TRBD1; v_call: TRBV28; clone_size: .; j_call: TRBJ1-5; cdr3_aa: CASSFSSGTGGRSNQPQHF; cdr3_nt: TGTGCCAGCAGTTTTAGCTCCGGGACAGGGGGTAGGAGCAATCAGCCCCAGCATTTT
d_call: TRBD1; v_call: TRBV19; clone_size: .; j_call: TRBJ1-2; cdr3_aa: CASTQGWDGYTF; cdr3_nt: TGTGCCAGCACACAGGGGTGGGATGGCTACACCTTC
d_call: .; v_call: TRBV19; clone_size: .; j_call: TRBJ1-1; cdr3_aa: CASSTQMNTEAFF; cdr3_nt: TGTGCCAGTAGTACACAGATGAACACTGAAGCTTTCTTT
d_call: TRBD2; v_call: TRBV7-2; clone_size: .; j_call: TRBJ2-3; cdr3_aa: CASSLVASGTDTQYF; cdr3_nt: TGTGCCAGCAGCTTAGTGGCTAGCGGGACAGATACGCAGTATTTT
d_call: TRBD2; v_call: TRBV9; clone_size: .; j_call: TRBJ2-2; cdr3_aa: CASSVLAGDTGELFF; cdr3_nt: TGTGCCAGCAGCGTATTAGCGGGAGACACCGGGGAGCTGTTTTTT
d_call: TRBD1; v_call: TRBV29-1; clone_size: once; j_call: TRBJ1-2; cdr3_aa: CSVEGGTGNYGYTF; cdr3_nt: TGCAGCGTTGAAGGCGGGACAGGGAACTATGGCTACACCTTC
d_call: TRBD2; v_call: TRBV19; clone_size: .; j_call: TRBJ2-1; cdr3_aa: CASSIGTSGRVSSEQFF; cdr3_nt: TGTGCCAGTAGCATCGGGACTAGCGGGAGGGTCAGTAGTGAGCAGTTCTTC
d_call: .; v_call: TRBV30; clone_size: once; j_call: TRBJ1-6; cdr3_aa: CAWRTGGLPFHF; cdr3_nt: TGTGCCTGGAGGACGGGAGGACTCCCCTTCCACTTT
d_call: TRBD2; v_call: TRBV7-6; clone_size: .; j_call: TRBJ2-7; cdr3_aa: CASSPGGLAGGLYEQYF; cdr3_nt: TGTGCCAGCAGCCCAGGGGGACTAGCGGGGGGGCTTTACGAGCAGTACTTC
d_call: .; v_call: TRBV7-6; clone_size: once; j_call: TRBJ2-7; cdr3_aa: CASSLGGGLNYEQYF; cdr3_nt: TGTGCCAGCAGCTTAGGGGGGGGGCTTAACTACGAGCAGTACTTC
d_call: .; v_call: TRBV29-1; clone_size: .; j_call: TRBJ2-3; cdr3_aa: CSVAPPGVHDTQYF; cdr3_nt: TGCAGCGTTGCTCCGCCTGGAGTGCACGATACGCAGTATTTT
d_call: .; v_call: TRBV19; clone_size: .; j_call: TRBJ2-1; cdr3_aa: CASSLDREGYNEQFF; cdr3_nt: TGTGCCAGTAGTCTGGACAGGGAGGGGTACAATGAGCAGTTCTTC
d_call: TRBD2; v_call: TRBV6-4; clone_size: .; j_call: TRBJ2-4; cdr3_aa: CASSERASGGYEGNIQYF; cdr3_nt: TGTGCCAGCAGTGAACGGGCTAGCGGGGGGTACGAAGGAAACATTCAGTACTTC
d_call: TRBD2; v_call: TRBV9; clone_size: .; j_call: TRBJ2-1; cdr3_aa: CASSRLAGGVSSYNEQFF; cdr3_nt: TGTGCCAGCAGCAGACTAGCGGGAGGGGTTAGCTCCTACAATGAGCAGTTCTTC
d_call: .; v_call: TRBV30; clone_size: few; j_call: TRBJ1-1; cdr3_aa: CAWTAGNSGMNTEAFF; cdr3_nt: TGTGCCTGGACGGCGGGGAATTCGGGGATGAACACTGAAGCTTTCTTT
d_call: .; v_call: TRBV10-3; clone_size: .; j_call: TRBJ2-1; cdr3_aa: CAISGAGEGGNEQFF; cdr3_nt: TGTGCCATCAGTGGTGCGGGAGAGGGGGGCAATGAGCAGTTCTTC
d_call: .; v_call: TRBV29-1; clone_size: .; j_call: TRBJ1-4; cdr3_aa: CSVGYGSNEKLFF; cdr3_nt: TGCAGCGTTGGTTACGGGTCTAATGAAAAACTGTTTTTT
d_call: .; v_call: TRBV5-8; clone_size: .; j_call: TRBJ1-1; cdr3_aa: CASSLGQRTEAFF; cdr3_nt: TGTGCCAGCAGCTTGGGACAGAGAACTGAAGCTTTCTTT
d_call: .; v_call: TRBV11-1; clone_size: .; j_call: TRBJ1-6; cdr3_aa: CASSLEPTGAPLHF; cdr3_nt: TGTGCCAGCAGCTTAGAACCCACCGGGGCACCCCTCCACTTT
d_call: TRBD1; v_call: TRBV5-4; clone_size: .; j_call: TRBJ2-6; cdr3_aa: CASSKDRGNPGANVLTF; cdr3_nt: TGTGCCAGCAGCAAGGACAGGGGTAACCCTGGGGCCAACGTCCTGACTTTC
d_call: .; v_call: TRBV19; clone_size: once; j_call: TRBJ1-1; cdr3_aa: CASSIGVGGMNTEAFF; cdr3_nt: TGTGCCAGTAGTATAGGGGTCGGGGGGATGAACACTGAAGCTTTCTTT
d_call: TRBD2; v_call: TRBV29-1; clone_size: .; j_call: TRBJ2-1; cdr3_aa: CSVEAGTASGRSALSSYNEQFF; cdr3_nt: TGCAGCGTTGAAGCGGGGACGGCTAGCGGGAGATCAGCTCTGAGCTCCTACAATGAGCAGTTCTTC
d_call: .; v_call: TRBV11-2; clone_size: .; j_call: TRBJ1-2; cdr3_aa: CASSPIEGIGGGYTF; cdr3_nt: TGTGCCAGCAGCCCCATCGAGGGCATAGGGGGTGGCTACACCTTC
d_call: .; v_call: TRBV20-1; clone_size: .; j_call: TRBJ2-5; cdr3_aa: CSAWSGTQYF; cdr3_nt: TGCAGTGCTTGGTCAGGGACCCAGTACTTC
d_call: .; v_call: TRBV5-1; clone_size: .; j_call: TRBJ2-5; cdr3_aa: CASSLGPNPEGETQYF; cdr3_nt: TGCGCCAGCAGCTTAGGACCGAATCCGGAGGGAGAGACCCAGTACTTC
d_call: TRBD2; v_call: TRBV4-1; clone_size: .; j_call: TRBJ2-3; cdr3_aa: CASSQGGLAPTDTQYF; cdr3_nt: TGCGCCAGCAGCCAAGGGGGACTAGCGCCCACAGATACGCAGTATTTT
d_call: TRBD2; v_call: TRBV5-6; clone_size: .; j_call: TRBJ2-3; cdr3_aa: CASSPTSGDTDTQYF; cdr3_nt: TGTGCCAGCAGTCCAACTAGCGGAGACACAGATACGCAGTATTTT
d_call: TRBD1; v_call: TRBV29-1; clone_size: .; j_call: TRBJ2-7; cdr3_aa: CSIGQGYSEQYF; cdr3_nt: TGCAGCATAGGACAGGGGTATAGCGAGCAGTACTTC
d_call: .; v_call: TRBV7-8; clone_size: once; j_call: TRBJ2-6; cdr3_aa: CASSLGTGGAGANVLTF; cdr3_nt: TGTGCCAGCAGCTTAGGAACAGGCGGTGCTGGGGCCAACGTCCTGACTTTC
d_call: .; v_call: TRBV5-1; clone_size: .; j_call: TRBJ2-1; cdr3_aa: CASSLDRNNEQFF; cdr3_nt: TGCGCCAGCAGCTTGGACAGGAACAATGAGCAGTTCTTC